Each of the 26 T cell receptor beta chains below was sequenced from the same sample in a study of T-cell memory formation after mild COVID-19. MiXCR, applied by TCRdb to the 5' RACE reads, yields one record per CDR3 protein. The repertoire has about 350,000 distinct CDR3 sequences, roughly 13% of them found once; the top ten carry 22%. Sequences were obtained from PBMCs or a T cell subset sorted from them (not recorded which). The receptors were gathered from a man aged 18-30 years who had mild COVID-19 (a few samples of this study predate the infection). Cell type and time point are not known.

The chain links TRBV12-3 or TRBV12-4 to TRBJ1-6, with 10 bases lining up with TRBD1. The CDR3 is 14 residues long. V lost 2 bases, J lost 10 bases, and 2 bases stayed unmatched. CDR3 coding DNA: TGTGCCAGCAGTTTAAGGACAGGGGGGTCACCCCTCCACTTT. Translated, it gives CASSLRTGGSPLHF.

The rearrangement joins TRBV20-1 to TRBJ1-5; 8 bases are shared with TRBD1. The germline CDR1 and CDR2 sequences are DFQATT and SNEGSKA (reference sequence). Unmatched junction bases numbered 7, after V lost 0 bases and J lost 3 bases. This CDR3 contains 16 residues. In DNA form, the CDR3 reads TGCAGTGCTAGAGATTGGGAGGGACAGGCCAATCAGCCCCAGCATTTT. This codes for CSARDWEGQANQPQHF.

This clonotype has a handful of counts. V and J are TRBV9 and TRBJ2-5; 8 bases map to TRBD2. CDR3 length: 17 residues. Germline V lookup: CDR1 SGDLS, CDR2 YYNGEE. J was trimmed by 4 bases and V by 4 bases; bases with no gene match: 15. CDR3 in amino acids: CASSLQRASGGPETQYF. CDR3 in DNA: TGTGCCAGCAGCTTACAACGGGCCAGCGGGGGACCAGAGACCCAGTACTTC.

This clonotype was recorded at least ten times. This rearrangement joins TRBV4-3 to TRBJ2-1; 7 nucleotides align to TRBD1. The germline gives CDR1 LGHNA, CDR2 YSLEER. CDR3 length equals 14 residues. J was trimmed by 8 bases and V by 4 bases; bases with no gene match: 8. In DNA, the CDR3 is TGCGCCAGCAGCCGGTCCCGGGACAGCTATGAGCAGTTCTTC. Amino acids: CASSRSRDSYEQFF.

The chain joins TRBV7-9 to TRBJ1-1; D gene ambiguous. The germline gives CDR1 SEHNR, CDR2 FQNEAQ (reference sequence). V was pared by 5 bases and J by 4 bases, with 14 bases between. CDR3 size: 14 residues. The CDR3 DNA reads TGTGCCAGCAGCACAAGGGTTCCAGGCACTGAAGCTTTCTTT. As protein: CASSTRVPGTEAFF.

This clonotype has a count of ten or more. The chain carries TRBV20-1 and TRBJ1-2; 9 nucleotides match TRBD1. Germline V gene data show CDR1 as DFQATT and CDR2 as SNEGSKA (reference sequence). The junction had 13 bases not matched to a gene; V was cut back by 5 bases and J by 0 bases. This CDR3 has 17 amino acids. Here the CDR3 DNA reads TGCAGTGCTTTCCCCGGGACAGGGCGGATTGCTAACTATGGCTACACCTTC. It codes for CSAFPGTGRIANYGYTF.

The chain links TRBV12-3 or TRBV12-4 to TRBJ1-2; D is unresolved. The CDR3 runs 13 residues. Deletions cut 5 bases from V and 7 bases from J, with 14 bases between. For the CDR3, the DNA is TGTGCCAGCAGTCTTTCAGGCCGGGGTGGCTACACCTTC. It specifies CASSLSGRGGYTF.

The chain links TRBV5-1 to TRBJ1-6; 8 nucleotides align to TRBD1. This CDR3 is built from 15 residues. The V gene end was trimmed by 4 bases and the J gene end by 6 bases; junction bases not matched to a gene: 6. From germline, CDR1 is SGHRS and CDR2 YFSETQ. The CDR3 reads CASSPVQGVNSPLHF. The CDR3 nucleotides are TGCGCCAGCAGCCCTGTACAGGGGGTTAATTCACCCCTCCACTTT.

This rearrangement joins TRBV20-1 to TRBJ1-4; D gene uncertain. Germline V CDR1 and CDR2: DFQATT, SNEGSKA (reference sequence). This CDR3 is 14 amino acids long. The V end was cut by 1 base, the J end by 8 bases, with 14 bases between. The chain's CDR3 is CSARVGSQREKLFF. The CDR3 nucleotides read TGCAGTGCTAGAGTGGGGAGCCAGAGAGAAAAACTGTTTTTT.

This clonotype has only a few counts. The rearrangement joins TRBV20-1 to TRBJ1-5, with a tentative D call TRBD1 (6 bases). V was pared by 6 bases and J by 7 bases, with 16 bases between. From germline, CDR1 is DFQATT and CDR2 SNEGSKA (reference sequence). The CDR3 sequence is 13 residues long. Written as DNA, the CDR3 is TGCAGTGCCGCTGGGGGGGCGGAACAGCCCCAGCATTTT. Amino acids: CSAAGGAEQPQHF.

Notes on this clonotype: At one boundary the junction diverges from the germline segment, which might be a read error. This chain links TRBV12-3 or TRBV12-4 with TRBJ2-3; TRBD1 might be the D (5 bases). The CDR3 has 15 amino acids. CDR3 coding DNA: TGTGCCAGCAGGTTAGGGGATTGGGGCACAGATACGCAGTATTTT. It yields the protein CASRLGDWGTDTQYF.

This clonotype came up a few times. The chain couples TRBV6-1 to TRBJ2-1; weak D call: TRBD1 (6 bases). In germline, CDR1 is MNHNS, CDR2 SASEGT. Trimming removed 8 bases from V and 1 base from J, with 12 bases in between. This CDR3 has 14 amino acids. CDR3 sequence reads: CASCGQGSYNEQFF. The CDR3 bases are TGTGCCAGCTGTGGGCAGGGGTCCTACAATGAGCAGTTCTTC.

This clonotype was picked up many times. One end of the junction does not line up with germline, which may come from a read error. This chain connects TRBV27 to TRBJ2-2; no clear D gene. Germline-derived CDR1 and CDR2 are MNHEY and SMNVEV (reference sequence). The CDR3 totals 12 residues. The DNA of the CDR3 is TGCGCCAGCAGCTTGAGTGCCGGGGAGCTGTTTTTT. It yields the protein CASSLSAGELFF.

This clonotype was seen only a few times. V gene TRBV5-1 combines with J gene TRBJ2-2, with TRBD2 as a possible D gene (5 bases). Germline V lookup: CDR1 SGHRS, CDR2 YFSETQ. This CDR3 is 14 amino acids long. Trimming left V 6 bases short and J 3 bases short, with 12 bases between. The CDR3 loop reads CASTGPGYTGELFF. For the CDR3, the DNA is TGCGCCAGCACCGGCCCGGGATACACCGGGGAGCTGTTTTTT.

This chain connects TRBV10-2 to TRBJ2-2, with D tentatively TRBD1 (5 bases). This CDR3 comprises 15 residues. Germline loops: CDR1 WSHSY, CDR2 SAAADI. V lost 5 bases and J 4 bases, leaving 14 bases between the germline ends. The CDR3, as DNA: TGCGCCAGCAGTACCGTCTACAGGCTCACCGGGGAGCTGTTTTTT. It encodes CASSTVYRLTGELFF.

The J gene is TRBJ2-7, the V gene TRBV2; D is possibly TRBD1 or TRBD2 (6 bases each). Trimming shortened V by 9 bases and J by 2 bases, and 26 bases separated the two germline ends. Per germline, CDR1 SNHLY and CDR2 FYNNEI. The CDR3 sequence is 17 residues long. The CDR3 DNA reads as TGTGCCAGTACCAAGGATGGGGTTTTCGGGGGCACCTACGAGCAGTACTTC. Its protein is CASTKDGVFGGTYEQYF.

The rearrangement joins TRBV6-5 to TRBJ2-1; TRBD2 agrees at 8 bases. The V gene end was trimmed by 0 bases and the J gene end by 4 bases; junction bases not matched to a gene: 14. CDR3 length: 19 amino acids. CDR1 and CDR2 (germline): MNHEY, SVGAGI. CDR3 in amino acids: CASSYSRGGQYGRYNEQFF. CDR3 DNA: TGTGCCAGCAGTTACTCACGCGGGGGGCAATACGGAAGGTACAATGAGCAGTTCTTC.

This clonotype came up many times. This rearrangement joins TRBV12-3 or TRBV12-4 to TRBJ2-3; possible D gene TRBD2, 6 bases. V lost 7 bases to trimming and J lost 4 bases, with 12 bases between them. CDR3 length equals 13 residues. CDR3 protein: CASTYGSPDTQYF. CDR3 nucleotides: TGTGCCAGCACCTACGGGAGCCCAGATACGCAGTATTTT.

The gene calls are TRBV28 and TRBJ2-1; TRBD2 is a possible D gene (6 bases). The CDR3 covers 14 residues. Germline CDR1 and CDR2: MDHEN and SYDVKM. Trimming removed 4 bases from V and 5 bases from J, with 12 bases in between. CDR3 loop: CASSWGEENNEQFF. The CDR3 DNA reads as TGTGCCAGCAGTTGGGGGGAGGAGAACAATGAGCAGTTCTTC. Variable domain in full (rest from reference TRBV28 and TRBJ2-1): DVKVTQSSRYLVKRTGEKVFLECVQDMDHENMFWYRQDPGLGLRLIYFSYDVKMKEKGDIPEGYSVSREKKERFSLILESASTNQTSMYLCASSWGEENNEQFFGPGTRLTVL.

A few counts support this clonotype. CDR3 coding DNA: TGTGCCAGCAGCCCCCCAGGGGGGCCCAGCACAGATACGCAGTATTTT. It specifies CASSPPGGPSTDTQYF. The chain couples TRBV7-9 to TRBJ2-3; a possible D gene is TRBD1 (7 bases). Germline values: CDR1 SEHNR, CDR2 FQNEAQ (reference sequence). CDR3 size: 16 residues. V lost 5 bases, J lost 0 bases, and 15 bases lay in between.

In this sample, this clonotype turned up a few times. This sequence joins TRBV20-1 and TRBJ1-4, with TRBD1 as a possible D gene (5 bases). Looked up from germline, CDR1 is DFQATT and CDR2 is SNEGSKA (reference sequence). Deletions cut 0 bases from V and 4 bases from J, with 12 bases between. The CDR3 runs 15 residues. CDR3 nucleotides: TGCAGTGCTAGAGATGGGACGGGCTTTAATGAAAAACTGTTTTTT. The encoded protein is CSARDGTGFNEKLFF.

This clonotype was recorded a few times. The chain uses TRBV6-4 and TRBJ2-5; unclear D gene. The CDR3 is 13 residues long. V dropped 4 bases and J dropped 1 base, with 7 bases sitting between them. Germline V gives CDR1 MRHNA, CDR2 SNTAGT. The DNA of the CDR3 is TGTGCCAGCAGTGTCGGACCCCAAGAGACCCAGTACTTC. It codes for CASSVGPQETQYF.

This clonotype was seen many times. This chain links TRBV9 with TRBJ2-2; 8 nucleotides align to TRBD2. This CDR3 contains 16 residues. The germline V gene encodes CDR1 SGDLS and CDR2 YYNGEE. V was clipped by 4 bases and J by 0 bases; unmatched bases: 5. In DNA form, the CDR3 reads TGTGCCAGCAGCCACCCAGCGGGGGCGAACACCGGGGAGCTGTTTTTT. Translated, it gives CASSHPAGANTGELFF.

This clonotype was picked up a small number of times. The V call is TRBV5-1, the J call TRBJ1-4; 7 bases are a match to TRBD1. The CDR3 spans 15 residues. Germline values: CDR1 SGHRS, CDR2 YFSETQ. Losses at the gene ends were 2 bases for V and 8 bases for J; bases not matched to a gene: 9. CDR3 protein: CASSLTTGFVEKLFF. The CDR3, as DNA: TGCGCCAGCAGCTTAACGACAGGGTTTGTGGAAAAACTGTTTTTT.

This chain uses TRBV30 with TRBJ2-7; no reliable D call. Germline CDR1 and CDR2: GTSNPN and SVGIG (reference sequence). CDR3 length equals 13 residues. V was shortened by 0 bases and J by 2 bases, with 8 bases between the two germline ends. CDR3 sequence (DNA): TGTGCCTGGAGTGTACCCAATACCTACGAGCAGTACTTC. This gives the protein CAWSVPNTYEQYF. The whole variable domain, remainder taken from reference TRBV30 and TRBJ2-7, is SQTIHQWPATLVQPVGSPLSLECTVEGTSNPNLYWYRQAAGRGLQLLFYSVGIGQISSEVPQNLSASRPQDRQFILSSKKLLLSDSGFYLCAWSVPNTYEQYFGPGTRLTVT.

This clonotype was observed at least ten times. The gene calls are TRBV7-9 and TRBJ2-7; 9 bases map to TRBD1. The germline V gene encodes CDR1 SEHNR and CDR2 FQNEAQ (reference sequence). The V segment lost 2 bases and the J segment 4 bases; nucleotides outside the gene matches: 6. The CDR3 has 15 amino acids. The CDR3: CASSLLTGGSYEQYV. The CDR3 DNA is TGTGCCAGCAGCTTATTGACAGGGGGTTCTTACGAGCAGTACGTC.